This T cell receptor (beta chain) was retrieved from a study of blood T cell repertoires in COVID-19. Study-level background: COVID-19 samples from acute and convalescent phases originated in the United States, Italy and Spain. The cDNA or gDNA used as material had been derived from T cells, B-cell-depleted T cells, or PBMCs.

Some clones are missing from TCRdb's copy, which holds only in-frame ones; the method was immunoSEQ multiplex PCR. The table lists roughly 270,000 clones, 85% of them singletons. Trimming took 4 bases from V and 4 from J; bases not matched to a gene: 3. The germline gives CDR1 SGHAT, CDR2 FQNNGV. The CDR3 has 15 residues. The sequence derives from a man between 45 and 60 years old with active or convalescent COVID-19. Specimen: peripheral blood. This chain uses TRBV11-2 with TRBJ2-7; 14 bases align to TRBD2. The CDR3 is CASSSRLAGGYEQYF. In DNA form, the CDR3 reads TGTGCCAGCAGCTCCCGACTAGCGGGAGGGTACGAGCAGTACTTC.